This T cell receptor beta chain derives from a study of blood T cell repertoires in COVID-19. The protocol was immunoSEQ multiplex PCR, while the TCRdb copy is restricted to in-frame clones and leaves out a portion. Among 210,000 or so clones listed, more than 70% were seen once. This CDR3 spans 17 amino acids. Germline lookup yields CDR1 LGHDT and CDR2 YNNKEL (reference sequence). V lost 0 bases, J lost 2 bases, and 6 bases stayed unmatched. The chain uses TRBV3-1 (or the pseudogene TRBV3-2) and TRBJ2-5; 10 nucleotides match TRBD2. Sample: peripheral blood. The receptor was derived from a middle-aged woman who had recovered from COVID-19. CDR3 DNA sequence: TGTGCCAGCAGCCAAGAGGGACTAGCGAGTCCGCAAGAGACCCAGTACTTC. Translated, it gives CASSQEGLASPQETQYF.